These 17 T cell receptor beta chains came from one sample sequenced in a study of technical replicates of blood from several donors. TCRdb's copy holds only in-frame clones and misses some; the assay was immunoSEQ multiplex PCR. Of more than 65,000 clones listed, over 75% were seen once; the top ten hold 4.6%. Sequences were obtained from PBMCs. The source of these receptors is a human donor in good health. Some clones in this sample may be carry-over from other donors' samples.

This chain connects TRBV2 to TRBJ2-2; TRBD2 agrees at 13 bases. This CDR3 is built from 15 residues. Germline CDR1 is SNHLY and CDR2 is FYNNEI. V lost 6 bases to trimming and J lost 6 bases; unmatched junction nucleotides: 4. The CDR3 loop is CASSVLAGGPGELFF. The CDR3 nucleotides are TGTGCCAGCAGCGTACTAGCGGGGGGGCCCGGGGAGCTGTTTTTT. Using reference TRBV2 and TRBJ2-2 for the parts outside the CDR3, the full variable domain is EPEVTQTPSHQVTQMGQEVILRCVPISNHLYFYWYRQILGQKVEFLVSFYNNEISEKSEIFDDQFSVERPDGSNFTLKIRSTKLEDSAMYFCASSVLAGGPGELFFGEGSRLTVL.

This chain connects TRBV15 to TRBJ2-6, with unresolved D. This CDR3 is built from 15 residues. Looked up from germline, CDR1 is LNHNV and CDR2 is YYDKDF (reference sequence). V was pared by 0 bases and J by 2 bases, with 5 bases between. The CDR3 loop reads CATSRDVTGANVLTF. CDR3 DNA sequence: TGTGCCACCAGCAGAGATGTAACTGGGGCCAACGTCCTGACTTTC. The full variable domain, with the rest looked up from reference TRBV15 and TRBJ2-6, is DAMVIQNPRYQVTQFGKPVTLSCSQTLNHNVMYWYQQKSSQAPKLLFHYYDKDFNNEADTPDNFQSRRPNTSFCFLDIRSPGLGDTAMYLCATSRDVTGANVLTFGAGSRLTVL.

The chain uses TRBV30 and TRBJ1-6; possible D gene TRBD1, 6 bases. Looked up from germline, CDR1 is GTSNPN and CDR2 is SVGIG (reference sequence). This CDR3 has 13 residues. Trimming stripped 3 bases from V and 8 bases from J, with 11 bases between. The CDR3: CAWSPGDDSPLHF. The CDR3 bases are TGTGCCTGGAGCCCAGGGGATGATTCACCCCTCCACTTT.

V usage is TRBV2 and J usage is TRBJ2-7; possibly TRBD1 for D (5 bases). Germline CDR1 and CDR2: SNHLY and FYNNEI. V was clipped by 7 bases and J by 4 bases, with 8 bases between them. The CDR3 sequence is 11 residues long. Here the CDR3 DNA reads TGTGCCAGCAAGACAGCTTACGAGCAGTACTTC. Translating gives CASKTAYEQYF.

The J gene is TRBJ2-2, the V gene TRBV25-1; 9 nucleotides agree with TRBD2. The length of the CDR3 is 17 residues. V gave up 2 bases and J gave up 7 bases; unmatched junction bases: 11. Germline CDR1 reads MGHDK; CDR2 reads SYGVNS. Here the CDR3 DNA reads TGTGCCAGCAGTGAAGGCCCCAGCGGGGGGCGGGTCGGGGAGCTGTTTTTT. This translates into CASSEGPSGGRVGELFF.

The genes are TRBV28 and TRBJ2-7, with a possible D match to TRBD2 (6 bases). V shed 5 bases and J shed 5 bases, with 16 bases lying between them. The CDR3 extends over 14 amino acids. Germline loops: CDR1 MDHEN, CDR2 SYDVKM. The CDR3 spells CASSGPGETHEQYF. As DNA, the CDR3 is TGTGCCAGCAGTGGACCGGGAGAAACCCACGAGCAGTACTTC.

The rearrangement uses TRBV7-2 and TRBJ1-3; a possible D gene is TRBD1 (6 bases). The CDR3 is made up of 15 amino acids. V was cut by 8 bases and J by 0 bases, with 14 bases left in between. The germline CDR1 and CDR2 sequences are SGHTA and FQGNSA. CDR3 DNA: TGTGCCAGCGGCCTGGGGGCCAGCTCTGGAAACACCATATATTTT. This gives the protein CASGLGASSGNTIYF.

The chain recombines TRBV20-1 with TRBJ2-7, with D unresolved. In germline, CDR1 is DFQATT, CDR2 SNEGSKA (reference sequence). This CDR3 has 11 amino acids. This CDR3 reads CSRPREDEQYF. The CDR3 coding sequence is TGCAGCCGACCCCGCGAGGACGAGCAGTACTTC.

CDR3: CASRSTAQRLSYEQYF. The DNA for the CDR3 is TGTGCAAGTCGCTCCACCGCCCAGCGGTTATCCTACGAGCAGTACTTC. The chain combines TRBV12-2 with TRBJ2-7; the D call of TRBD2 is as the table states it, not checked on the DNA. TRBV12-2 represents a pseudogene. There are 16 residues in the CDR3.

This clone was observed a few times. This chain uses TRBV10-3 with TRBJ1-5; the match to TRBD1 covers 9 bases. Germline V CDR1 and CDR2: ENHRY, SYGVKD. V lost 10 bases, J lost 5 bases, and 9 bases stayed unmatched. The CDR3 is 14 residues long. The CDR3 sequence: CATNGQGRYQPQHF. CDR3 sequence (DNA): TGTGCCACGAACGGACAGGGGAGGTATCAGCCCCAGCATTTT.

CDR3 DNA sequence: TGTGCCAGCAGTCCGAACGGACAGTACAATGAGCAGTTCTTC. Its translation is CASSPNGQYNEQFF. The J gene is TRBJ2-1, the V gene TRBV6-5; D possibly corresponds to TRBD1 (6 bases). The CDR3 is made up of 14 amino acids. The V gene's germline CDR1 is MNHEY and CDR2 SVGAGI. V lost 5 bases to trimming and J lost 4 bases, with 12 bases between them.

The chain recombines TRBV2 with TRBJ2-7, with 8 bases aligning to TRBD2. This CDR3 region has 14 residues. The trim removed 7 bases at V and 4 bases at J, leaving 9 bases unmatched. Germline values: CDR1 SNHLY, CDR2 FYNNEI. Here the CDR3 DNA reads TGTGCCAGCATCCCCGCCCTAGCGGGTTACGAGCAGTACTTC. Its protein is CASIPALAGYEQYF.

The gene calls are TRBV15 and TRBJ1-5, with D possibly being TRBD1 (6 bases). The CDR3 runs to 16 residues. Per the germline V gene, CDR1 is LNHNV and CDR2 is YYDKDF (reference sequence). Trimming pared 3 bases from V and 7 bases from J, leaving 19 bases between. The CDR3 region has the DNA TGTGCCACCAGCAGTACCGAACAGGGTCGAGGGCAGCCCCAGCATTTT. It codes for CATSSTEQGRGQPQHF.

The genes are TRBV7-6 and TRBJ1-6, with a possible D match to TRBD1 (5 bases). Trimming cost V 3 bases and J 7 bases, with 10 bases left between them. This CDR3 contains 14 residues. CDR1 is SGHVS and CDR2 is FNYEAQ in the germline V gene. CDR3: CASSFGGKNSPLHF. CDR3 sequence (DNA): TGTGCCAGCAGCTTCGGGGGGAAGAATTCACCCCTCCACTTT.

The chain combines TRBV11-1 with TRBJ2-2; D gene ambiguous. This CDR3 is built from 12 residues. The V gene lost 5 bases and the J gene lost 6 bases, with 7 bases spanning the gap. Per germline, CDR1 SGHAT and CDR2 FQDESV (reference sequence). CDR3 sequence (DNA): TGTGCCAGCAGCCCCTACTCCGGGGAGCTGTTTTTT. It encodes CASSPYSGELFF.

The V and J genes are TRBV25-1 and TRBJ2-7; 8 bases are a match to TRBD2. V dropped 7 bases and J dropped 4; count of bases not matched to a gene: 3. Germline loops: CDR1 MGHDK, CDR2 SYGVNS. This CDR3 has 12 residues. DNA for the CDR3: TGTGCCAGCAAAGGCGGGGGGTACGAGCAGTACTTC. Residues: CASKGGGYEQYF.

This chain joins TRBV5-6 and TRBJ1-5; perhaps TRBD1 as D (6 bases). Per germline, CDR1 SGHDT and CDR2 YYEEEE. V was pared by 1 base and J by 6 bases, with 14 bases between. The CDR3 runs to 15 residues. The CDR3 protein is CASSLSGGAGQPQHF. For the CDR3, the DNA is TGTGCCAGCAGCTTGTCGGGGGGCGCGGGTCAGCCCCAGCATTTT.